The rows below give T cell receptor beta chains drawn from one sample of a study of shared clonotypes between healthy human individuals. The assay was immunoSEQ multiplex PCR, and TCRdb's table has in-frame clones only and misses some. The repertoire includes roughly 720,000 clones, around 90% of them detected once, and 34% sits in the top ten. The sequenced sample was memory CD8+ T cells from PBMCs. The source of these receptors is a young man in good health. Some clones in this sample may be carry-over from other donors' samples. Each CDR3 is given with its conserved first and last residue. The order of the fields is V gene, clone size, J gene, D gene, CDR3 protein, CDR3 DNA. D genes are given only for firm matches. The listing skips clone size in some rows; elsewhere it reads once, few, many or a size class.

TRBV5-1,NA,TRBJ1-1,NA,CASSLVPLRDDEAFF,TGCGCCAGCAGCTTGGTACCCCTCAGGGATGATGAAGCTTTCTTT
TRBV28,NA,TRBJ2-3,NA,CASSPVGGRSTDTQYF,TGTGCCAGCAGTCCCGTTGGGGGCAGAAGCACAGATACGCAGTATTTT
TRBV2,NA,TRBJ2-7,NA,CASTSPWAGYEQYF,TGTGCCAGCACCTCCCCCTGGGCAGGGTACGAGCAGTACTTC
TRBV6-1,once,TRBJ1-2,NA,CASSEGRSYGYTF,TGTGCCAGCAGTGAAGGGCGGAGCTATGGCTACACCTTC
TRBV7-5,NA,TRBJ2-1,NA,CARSLAVRTSGYNEQFF,TGTGCCAGAAGCTTAGCGGTAAGGACTAGCGGTTACAATGAGCAGTTCTTC
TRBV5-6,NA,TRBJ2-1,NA,CASSPRFRTSSYNEQFF,TGTGCCAGCAGCCCCAGGTTTCGGACTTCCTCCTACAATGAGCAGTTCTTC
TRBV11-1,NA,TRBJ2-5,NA,CASSYRGETQYF,TGTGCCAGCAGCTACAGAGGGGAGACCCAGTACTTC
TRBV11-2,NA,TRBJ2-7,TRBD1,CASSRSGQAYEQYF,TGTGCCAGCAGCCGATCGGGACAGGCCTACGAGCAGTACTTC
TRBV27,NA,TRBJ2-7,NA,CASSPGTLYEQYF,TGTGCCAGCAGTCCCGGGACCCTATACGAGCAGTACTTC
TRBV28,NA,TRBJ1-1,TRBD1,CASSFEPGQGPTEAFF,TGTGCCAGCAGTTTTGAACCGGGACAGGGCCCCACTGAAGCTTTCTTT
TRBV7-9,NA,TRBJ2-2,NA,CAINTGIGPGRPSTGELFF,TGTGCCATCAACACGGGAATTGGCCCGGGAAGGCCGAGCACCGGGGAGCTGTTTTTT
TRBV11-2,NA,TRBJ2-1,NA,CASSSREGAHEQFF,TGTGCCAGCAGCTCAAGGGAGGGGGCACATGAGCAGTTCTTC
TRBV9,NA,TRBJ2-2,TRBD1,CASSDRGRAGELFF,TGTGCCAGCAGCGACAGGGGGCGAGCCGGGGAGCTGTTTTTT
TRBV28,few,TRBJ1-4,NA,CASSLIGRSEKLFF,TGTGCCAGCAGTTTAATCGGCCGGTCCGAAAAACTGTTTTTT
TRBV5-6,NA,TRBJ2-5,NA,CASSYRAFRETQYF,TGTGCCAGCAGCTACCGGGCCTTCCGGGAGACCCAGTACTTC
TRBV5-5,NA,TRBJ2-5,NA,CASSSGGPGETQYF,TGTGCCAGCAGCTCTGGGGGTCCAGGGGAGACCCAGTACTTC
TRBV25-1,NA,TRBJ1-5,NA,CASSASGWGNQPQHF,TGTGCCAGCAGTGCTTCCGGGTGGGGCAATCAGCCCCAGCATTTT
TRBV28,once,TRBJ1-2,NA,CASSLTQNYGYTF,TGTGCCAGCAGTTTGACTCAGAACTATGGCTACACCTTC
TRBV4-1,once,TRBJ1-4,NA,CASSPVGGANEKLFF,TGCGCCAGCAGCCCAGTCGGGGGGGCAAATGAAAAACTGTTTTTT
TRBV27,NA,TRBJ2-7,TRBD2,CASSLKVRTSGRIYEQYF,TGTGCCAGCAGTTTAAAAGTCCGCACTAGCGGGAGAATCTACGAGCAGTACTTC
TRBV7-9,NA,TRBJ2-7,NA,CASSAPDGLQSSYEQYF,TGTGCCAGCAGCGCACCAGACGGACTCCAGAGCTCCTACGAGCAGTACTTC
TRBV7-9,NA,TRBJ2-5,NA,CASRFDGAWGSTQYF,TGTGCCAGCAGATTTGATGGGGCTTGGGGGTCGACCCAGTACTTC
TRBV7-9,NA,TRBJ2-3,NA,CASTMTDTQYF,TGTGCCAGCACCATGACAGATACGCAGTATTTT
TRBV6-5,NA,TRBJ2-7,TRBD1,CASSYSPGQGTYEQYF,TGTGCCAGCAGTTACTCCCCGGGACAGGGAACCTACGAGCAGTACTTC
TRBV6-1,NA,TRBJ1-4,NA,CASSELTDSLNEKLFF,TGTGCCAGCAGTGAATTGACGGACAGCTTAAATGAAAAACTGTTTTTT
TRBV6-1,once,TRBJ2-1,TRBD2,CASSAYARLAGLYNEQFF,TGTGCCAGCAGTGCTTATGCCCGACTAGCGGGACTTTACAATGAGCAGTTCTTC
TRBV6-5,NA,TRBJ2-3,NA,CASTPRAGSADTQYF,TGTGCCAGCACCCCCCGGGCGGGAAGTGCAGATACGCAGTATTTT
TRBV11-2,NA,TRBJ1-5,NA,CASSLDSGWPQHF,TGTGCCAGCAGCTTAGATTCCGGTTGGCCCCAGCATTTT
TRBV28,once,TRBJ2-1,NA,CASSLWAANEQFF,TGTGCCAGCAGTTTATGGGCAGCCAATGAGCAGTTCTTC
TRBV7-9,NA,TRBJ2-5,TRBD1,CASSLTTGPTQETQYF,TGTGCCAGCAGCTTAACGACAGGGCCCACCCAAGAGACCCAGTACTTC
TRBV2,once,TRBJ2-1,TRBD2,CANELLGGSSYNEQFF,TGTGCCAACGAGCTATTGGGCGGGAGCTCCTACAATGAGCAGTTCTTC
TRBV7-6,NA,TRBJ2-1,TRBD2,CASSLIAGEVDEQFF,TGTGCCAGCAGCTTAATAGCGGGAGAGGTGGATGAGCAGTTCTTC
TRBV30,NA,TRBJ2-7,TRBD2,CAWSVGAGVEQYF,TGTGCCTGGAGTGTAGGGGCGGGAGTCGAGCAGTACTTC
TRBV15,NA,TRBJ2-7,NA,CATADRRYEQYF,TGTGCCACCGCCGATCGTAGGTACGAGCAGTACTTC
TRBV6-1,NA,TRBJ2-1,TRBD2,CASSEAQGLAGPNEQFF,TGTGCCAGCAGTGAAGCGCAGGGACTAGCGGGACCTAATGAGCAGTTCTTC
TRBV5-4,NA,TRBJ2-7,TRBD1,CASSLGQGSYEQYF,TGTGCCAGCAGCTTGGGACAGGGCTCCTACGAGCAGTACTTC
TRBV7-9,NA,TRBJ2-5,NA,CASSSRAGAREETQYF,TGTGCCAGCAGCTCCCGAGCAGGGGCACGGGAAGAGACCCAGTACTTC
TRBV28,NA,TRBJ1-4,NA,CASSLPRTGNEKLFF,TGTGCCAGCAGTTTACCCCGGACCGGTAATGAAAAACTGTTTTTT
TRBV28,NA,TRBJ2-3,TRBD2,CASSFLAGGPGAGTDTQYF,TGTGCCAGCAGTTTCCTAGCGGGAGGGCCAGGGGCTGGCACAGATACGCAGTATTTT
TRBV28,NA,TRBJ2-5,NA,CASSPGATRRETQYF,TGTGCCAGCAGTCCGGGGGCGACGAGGCGGGAGACCCAGTACTTC
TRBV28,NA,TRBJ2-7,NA,CASRQTFGGFHDEQYF,TGTGCCAGCAGACAAACGTTCGGGGGATTCCACGACGAGCAGTACTTC
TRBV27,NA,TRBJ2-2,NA,CASSLAPQAAHTGELFF,TGTGCCAGCAGTTTGGCCCCCCAAGCGGCACACACCGGGGAGCTGTTTTTT
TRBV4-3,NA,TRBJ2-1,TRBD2,CASSPNEMGEGLLGEQFF,TGCGCCAGCAGCCCCAATGAAATGGGGGAGGGCCTATTAGGTGAGCAGTTCTTC
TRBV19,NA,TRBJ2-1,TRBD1,CASIYEGQGLTEQFF,TGTGCCAGTATCTACGAGGGACAGGGTTTAACTGAGCAGTTCTTC
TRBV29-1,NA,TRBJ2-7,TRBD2,CSARTSGRRDEQYF,TGCAGCGCCCGGACTAGCGGGAGAAGGGACGAGCAGTACTTC
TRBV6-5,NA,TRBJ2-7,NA,CASENYEQYF,TGTGCCAGCGAGAACTACGAGCAGTACTTC
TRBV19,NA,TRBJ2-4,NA,CASSSALENIQYF,TGTGCCAGTAGTTCGGCCCTAGAAAACATTCAGTACTTC
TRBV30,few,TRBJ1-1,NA,CAWSVHGTEAFF,TGTGCCTGGAGTGTACATGGCACTGAAGCTTTCTTT
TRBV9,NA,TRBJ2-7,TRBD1,CASSVEGTGVGEQYF,TGTGCCAGCAGCGTAGAAGGGACAGGGGTGGGCGAGCAGTACTTC
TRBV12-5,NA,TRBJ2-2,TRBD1,CASASSNPTGQIGELFF,TGTGCTAGTGCCTCGTCGAATCCGACAGGGCAAATCGGGGAGCTGTTTTTT
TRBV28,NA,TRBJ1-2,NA,CASSPTPGGIDGYTF,TGTGCCAGCAGTCCTACCCCTGGGGGCATCGATGGCTACACCTTC
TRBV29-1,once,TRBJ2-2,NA,CSVAVPGQPGGPYTGELFF,TGCAGCGTTGCTGTTCCGGGGCAACCTGGTGGGCCATACACCGGGGAGCTGTTTTTT
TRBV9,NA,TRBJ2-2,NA,CASGPTGELFF,TGTGCCAGCGGCCCGACCGGGGAGCTGTTTTTT
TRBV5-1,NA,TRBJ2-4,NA,CASSFPSLAKNIQYF,TGCGCCAGCAGCTTCCCCTCACTAGCCAAAAACATTCAGTACTTC
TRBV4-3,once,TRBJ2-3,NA,CASSQDFPRGPLSHTQYF,TGCGCCAGCAGCCAAGACTTCCCGCGGGGGCCCTTGAGTCATACGCAGTATTTT
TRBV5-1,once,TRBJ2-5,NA,CASTLSRGGETQYF,TGCGCCAGCACCCTGTCTCGGGGAGGAGAGACCCAGTACTTC
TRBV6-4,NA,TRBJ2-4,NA,CASILVRLAKNIQYF,TGTGCCAGCATTCTTGTCCGCTTAGCCAAAAACATTCAGTACTTC
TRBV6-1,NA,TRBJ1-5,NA,CASLEGKDPNQPQHF,TGTGCCAGCCTTGAGGGGAAGGACCCCAATCAGCCCCAGCATTTT
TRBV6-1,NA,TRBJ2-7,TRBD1,CASSVRDRGEGEQYF,TGTGCCAGCAGTGTCCGGGACAGGGGCGAAGGGGAGCAGTACTTC
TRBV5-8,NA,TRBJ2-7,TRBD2,CASSGEGIVYEQYF,TGTGCCAGCAGCGGGGAGGGAATAGTCTACGAGCAGTACTTC